The TCR beta chain described here comes from a study of blood T cell repertoires in COVID-19. For the study at large: Researchers got acute and convalescent COVID-19 samples from the United States, Italy and Spain. PBMCs, B-cell-depleted T cells, or T cells provided the cDNA or gDNA that made up the material.

Germline V gene data show CDR1 as SGHTA and CDR2 as FQGTGA. The V end was cut by 1 base, the J end by 2 bases, with 11 bases between. The CDR3 is 15 residues long. In the authors' workflow: The assay estimated nucleated cells by amplifying reference gene primers. Sequenced by immunoSEQ multiplex PCR; TCRdb stores in-frame clones only, minus some. V, J and clone size derive from that table, while D and trimming were established from the DNA sequence. The table shows nearly 45,000 clones, with roughly 90% occurring only once. This receptor was obtained from a woman older than 75 in a cohort sampled during active or convalescent COVID-19. The V and J genes are TRBV7-3 and TRBJ2-5; weak D call: TRBD2 (5 bases). Sequenced input: peripheral blood. The CDR3 region is CASSLNGVGQETQYF. The CDR3 DNA is TGTGCCAGCAGCTTAAACGGGGTCGGGCAAGAGACCCAGTACTTC. Looking up the rest from reference TRBV7-3 and TRBJ2-5 gives the full variable domain: GAGVSQTPSNKVTEKGKYVELRCDPISGHTALYWYRQSLGQGPEFLIYFQGTGAADDSGLPNDRFFAVRPEGSVSTLKIQRTERGDSAVYLCASSLNGVGQETQYFGPGTRLLVL.